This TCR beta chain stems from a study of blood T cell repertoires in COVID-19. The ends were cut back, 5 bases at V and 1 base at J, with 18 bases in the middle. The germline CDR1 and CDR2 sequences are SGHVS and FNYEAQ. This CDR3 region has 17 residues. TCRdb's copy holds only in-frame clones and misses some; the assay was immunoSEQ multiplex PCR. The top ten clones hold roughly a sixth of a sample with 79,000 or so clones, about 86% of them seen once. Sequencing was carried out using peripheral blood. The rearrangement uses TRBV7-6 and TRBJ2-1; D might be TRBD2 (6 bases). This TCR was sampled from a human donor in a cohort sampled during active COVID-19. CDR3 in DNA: TGTGCCAGCAGCCAACCTTCAAGCGGGCTGTCCTACAATGAGCAGTTCTTC. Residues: CASSQPSSGLSYNEQFF.